This is a list of T cell receptor beta chains from one sample in a study of CD8+ T cells in alopecia areata. Generated by immunoSEQ multiplex PCR, the TCRdb table keeps only in-frame clones and is missing some. The data show about 260,000 clones, about 60% seen once. Sequenced here: CD4+ T cells sorted from blood, sampled between weeks 51 and 54, from a patient treated with tofacitinib. The receptors here all came from a human donor with alopecia areata. CDR3s include the opening cysteine and the closing phenylalanine or tryptophan. Fields, in order: D gene, J gene, clone size, V gene, CDR3 DNA, CDR3 protein. A D gene is named only where the DNA matches it firmly. Some rows mark clone size as missing; the rest say once, few, many or name a class of expanded clone.

NA,TRBJ2-7,NA,TRBV25-1,TGTGCCAGCAGTGGCAGGGGAACCTACGAGCAGTACTTC,CASSGRGTYEQYF
NA,TRBJ2-5,once,TRBV5-1,TGCGCCAGCAGCTTGGTTAGCGAGGAGACCCAGTACTTC,CASSLVSEETQYF
TRBD1,TRBJ2-7,NA,TRBV2,TGTGCCAGCAGGGAACAGGGGCCAACCTACGAGCAGTACTTC,CASREQGPTYEQYF
TRBD1,TRBJ1-5,NA,TRBV7-6,TGTGCCAGCAGCTTATCATCAGGGGGCGGGCAGCCCCAGCATTTT,CASSLSSGGGQPQHF
TRBD1,TRBJ1-2,NA,TRBV25-1,TGTGCCAGCGTCGGACAGGGTCGCTATGGCTACACCTTC,CASVGQGRYGYTF
NA,TRBJ1-1,NA,TRBV29-1,TGCAGCGTTTCACAGGTAGGAGTCCCTGAAGCTTTCTTT,CSVSQVGVPEAFF
TRBD1,TRBJ1-2,few,TRBV6-5,TGTGCCAGCAGAGGGACAGCCTATGGCTACACCTTC,CASRGTAYGYTF
TRBD2,TRBJ2-2,once,TRBV7-2,TGTGCCAGCAGCGCAGCGGGGGCCTCCACCGGGGAGCTGTTTTTT,CASSAAGASTGELFF
NA,TRBJ1-4,NA,TRBV29-1,TGCAGCGTTCGGCTCTCGCCTAATGAAAAACTGTTTTTT,CSVRLSPNEKLFF
NA,TRBJ1-2,NA,TRBV2,TGTGCCAGCAGTGAGGCGGACACCCGCTACACCTTC,CASSEADTRYTF
TRBD1,TRBJ2-7,NA,TRBV30,TGTGCCTGGGGGACAGTCTACGAGCAGTACTTC,CAWGTVYEQYF
NA,TRBJ2-7,NA,TRBV7-9,TGTGCCAGCAGCCCTGCTGGCTACGAGCAGTACTTC,CASSPAGYEQYF
NA,TRBJ1-1,few,TRBV29-1,TGCAGCGTTGTGGTGACTGAAGCTTTCTTT,CSVVVTEAFF
NA,TRBJ2-1,NA,TRBV5-1,TGCGCCAGCAGCCAGAGCAATGAGCAGTTCTTC,CASSQSNEQFF
NA,TRBJ1-1,NA,TRBV27,TGTGCCAGCAGTTACGGTCCAAGCCAGGTAGGGGACACTGAAGCTTTCTTT,CASSYGPSQVGDTEAFF
NA,TRBJ2-5,NA,TRBV5-1,TGCGCCAGCAGAGAAGTGCAAGAGACCCAGTACTTC,CASREVQETQYF
NA,TRBJ1-6,NA,TRBV4-3,TGCGCCAGCAGCCAAGAGGGAGCAGGCGTTTCTTATTCACCCCTCCACTTT,CASSQEGAGVSYSPLHF